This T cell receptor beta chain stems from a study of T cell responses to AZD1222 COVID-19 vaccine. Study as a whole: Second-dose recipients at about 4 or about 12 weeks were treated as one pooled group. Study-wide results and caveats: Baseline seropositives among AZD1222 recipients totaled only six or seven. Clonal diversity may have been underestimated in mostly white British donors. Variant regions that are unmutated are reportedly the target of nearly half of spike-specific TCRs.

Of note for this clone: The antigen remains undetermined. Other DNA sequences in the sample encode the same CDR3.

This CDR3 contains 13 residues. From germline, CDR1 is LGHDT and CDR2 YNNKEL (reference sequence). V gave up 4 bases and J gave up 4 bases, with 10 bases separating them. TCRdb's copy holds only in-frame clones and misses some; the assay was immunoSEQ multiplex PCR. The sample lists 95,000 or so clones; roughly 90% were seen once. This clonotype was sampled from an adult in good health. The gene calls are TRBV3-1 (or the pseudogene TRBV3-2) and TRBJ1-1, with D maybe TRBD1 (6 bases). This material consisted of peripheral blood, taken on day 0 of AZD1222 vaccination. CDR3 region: CASSLRGSTEAFF. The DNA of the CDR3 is TGTGCCAGCAGCCTCAGGGGTAGCACTGAAGCTTTCTTT.